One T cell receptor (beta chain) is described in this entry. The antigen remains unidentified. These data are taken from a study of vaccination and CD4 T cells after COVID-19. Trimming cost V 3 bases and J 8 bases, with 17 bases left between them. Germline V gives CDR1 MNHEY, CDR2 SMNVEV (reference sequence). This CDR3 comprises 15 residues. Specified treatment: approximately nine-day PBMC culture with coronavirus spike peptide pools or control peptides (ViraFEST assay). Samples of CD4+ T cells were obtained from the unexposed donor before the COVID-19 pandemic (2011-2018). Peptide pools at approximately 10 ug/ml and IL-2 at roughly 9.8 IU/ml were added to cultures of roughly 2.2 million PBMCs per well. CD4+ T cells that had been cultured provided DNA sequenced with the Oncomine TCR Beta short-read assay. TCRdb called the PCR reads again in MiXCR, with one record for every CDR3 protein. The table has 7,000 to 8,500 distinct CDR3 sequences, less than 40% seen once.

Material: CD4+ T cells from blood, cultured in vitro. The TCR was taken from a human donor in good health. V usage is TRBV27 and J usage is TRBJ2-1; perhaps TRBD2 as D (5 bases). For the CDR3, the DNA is TGTGCCAGCAGTTTTGGACTCCGTTTTTCATATGAGCAGTTCTTC. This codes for CASSFGLRFSYEQFF.